A single sample is the source of the 11 T cell receptor beta chains below, sequenced in a study of stem cell transplantation in POMP-related autoinflammatory disease. TCRdb's table, derived via immunoSEQ multiplex PCR, lists solely in-frame clones and lacks some. The sample holds about 800 clones, roughly three quarters seen once. The sequenced sample was Tregs from PBMCs, obtained after stem cell transplantation. These TCRs come from a human patient with POMP-related autoinflammation and immune dysregulation (PRAID). Some of the T cells may derive from the graft donor.

This clone occurred once. This chain connects TRBV11-3 to TRBJ2-6; no definite D call. The CDR3 extends over 16 amino acids. CDR1 and CDR2 from the germline V gene are SGHNT and YENEEA. With 1 base removed from V and 2 bases from J, the gap between germline ends came to 9 bases. The CDR3 DNA reads TGTGCCAGCAGCTTAGTACCAGGCCCTGGGGCCAACGTCCTGACTTTC. As protein: CASSLVPGPGANVLTF.

The chain joins TRBV5-1 to TRBJ2-7; TRBD1 agrees at 7 bases. This CDR3 comprises 13 residues. Germline assignment: CDR1 SGHRS and CDR2 YFSETQ. V lost 5 bases, J lost 2 bases, and 4 bases stayed unmatched. The CDR3 protein is CASRRDRTYEQYF. The CDR3 DNA is TGCGCCAGCAGAAGGGACAGAACCTACGAGCAGTACTTC.

The chain joins TRBV19 to TRBJ2-2; TRBD1 matches at 11 bases. Trimming at V came to 10 bases and at J to 4 bases, leaving 8 bases not matched to a gene. The CDR3 totals 15 residues. Germline V lookup: CDR1 LNHDA, CDR2 SQIVND (reference sequence). The chain's CDR3 is CAIKGQGVGTGELFF. CDR3 nucleotide sequence: TGTGCCATTAAGGGACAGGGGGTCGGCACCGGGGAGCTGTTTTTT.

The chain recombines TRBV30 with TRBJ2-1, with D perhaps matching TRBD2 (5 bases). Trimming removed 2 bases from V and 8 bases from J, with 19 bases in between. The CDR3 runs 15 residues. From germline, CDR1 is GTSNPN and CDR2 SVGIG (reference sequence). CDR3 bases: TGTGCCTGGAGTCCACGGGGAAGCATCCTTGATGAGCAGTTCTTC. Its translation is CAWSPRGSILDEQFF.

The genes are TRBV7-3 and TRBJ1-5, with a tentative D call TRBD1 (6 bases). V was pared by 3 bases and J by 6 bases, with 9 bases between. This CDR3 has 13 residues. CDR1 and CDR2 from the germline V gene are SGHTA and FQGTGA. The CDR3 loop is CASSLGHGQPQHF. The CDR3 DNA reads TGTGCCAGCAGCTTGGGACATGGTCAGCCCCAGCATTTT.

This chain joins TRBV18 and TRBJ1-3; unclear D gene. Per the germline V gene, CDR1 is KGHSH and CDR2 is LQKENI. The CDR3 contains 17 residues. Trimming removed 6 bases at V and 3 bases at J, with 21 bases between. CDR3: CASSPRQLAKNGNTIYF. The CDR3, as DNA: TGTGCCAGCTCCCCCCGGCAGTTGGCTAAAAATGGAAACACCATATATTTT.

By share, this clone counts as hyperexpanded. The chain has TRBV6-5 and TRBJ1-5; D gene ambiguous. Germline V lookup: CDR1 MNHEY, CDR2 SVGAGI. Deletions cut 3 bases from V and 3 bases from J, with 9 bases between. There are 14 residues in the CDR3. The CDR3 DNA is TGTGCCAGCAGTTATTCAGGAGACAATCAGCCCCAGCATTTT. Its translation: CASSYSGDNQPQHF.

This clone was found a few times. The chain is built from TRBV18 and TRBJ2-2; D is ambiguous. V was pared by 3 bases and J by 4 bases, with 9 bases between. This CDR3 spans 14 amino acids. Germline V gene lookup returns CDR1 KGHSH and CDR2 LQKENI. CDR3 residues: CASSPLPGTGELFF. The CDR3 DNA sequence: TGTGCCAGCTCACCTCTACCCGGCACCGGGGAGCTGTTTTTT.

The J gene is TRBJ2-3, the V gene TRBV5-1; the match to TRBD2 covers 10 bases. V lost 4 bases, J lost 2 bases, and 10 bases stayed unmatched. The CDR3 loop spans 17 amino acids. Per the germline V gene, CDR1 is SGHRS and CDR2 is YFSETQ. DNA for the CDR3: TGCGCCAGCAGCGCGCAGCGGAGCGGGAGGGACACAGATACGCAGTATTTT. Residues: CASSAQRSGRDTDTQYF.

The genes are TRBV21-1 and TRBJ2-1; no DNA check was done on the table's D call, TRBD1. TRBV21-1 is a pseudogene locus. The CDR3 has 14 residues. The CDR3 protein is CASSKGQGNNEQFF. CDR3 nucleotides: TGTGCCAGCAGCAAGGGACAGGGTAACAATGAGCAGTTCTTC.

V usage is TRBV19 and J usage is TRBJ1-5; the D gene is possibly TRBD1 (6 bases). V was pared by 5 bases and J by 6 bases, with 11 bases between. Per the germline V gene, CDR1 is LNHDA and CDR2 is SQIVND (reference sequence). This CDR3 is 13 amino acids long. In DNA form, the CDR3 reads TGTGCCAGTAGTTACGACAGGTCTCAGCCCCAGCATTTT. Translation: CASSYDRSQPQHF.